The clone carrying this T cell receptor beta chain appeared a few times. Antigen: not known. This entry is derived from a study of CD8 T cells in ankylosing spondylitis. Scientists made TCR beta libraries using quantitative 5'-RACE with molecular barcodes. TCRdb processed the 5' RACE reads anew with MiXCR; each CDR3 protein has one entry. The data hold some 840,000 distinct CDR3 sequences, with about an eighth observed a single time. Study-level points and caveats: What seemed typical of ankylosing spondylitis blood was a TCR beta motif built from several highly homologous variants. Existing reports had already noted some motif variants in reactive arthritis synovial fluid and blood.

CDR3 length equals 18 residues. J was trimmed by 2 bases and V by 1 base; bases with no gene match: 12. Germline V gives CDR1 SGHAT, CDR2 FQNNGV. The sequencing input was blood, either unsorted or a sorted T cell fraction (not recorded which). The chain joins TRBV11-2 to TRBJ2-3; 7 nucleotides align to TRBD2. The receptor's source is a male donor with ankylosing spondylitis. CDR3 DNA sequence: TGTGCCAGCAGCTTAGTTGGCGGGGGACTACCTAACACAGATACGCAGTATTTT. Amino acid sequence: CASSLVGGGLPNTDTQYF.